This TCR beta chain was identified during a study of regulatory dendritic cells for organ transplantation. For the study at large: Monocytes received vitamin D3 on days 0 and 4, IL-10 on day 4. General study findings and limits: Mature dendritic cells appeared to drive more memory CD8+ clonal expansion than regulatory ones.

Allogeneic regulatory or mature dendritic cells were co-cultured for less than six days with CFSE-labeled sorted T cells at 1:10. CD4+ or CD8+ T cells were sorted as naive CD45RA+ or memory CD45RO+. CDR1 is KGHSH, CDR2 LQKENI, per germline. There are 15 residues in the CDR3. Trimming cost V 3 bases and J 3 bases; bases outside gene matches: 6. Clones were read by immunoSEQ multiplex PCR, and TCRdb kept only the in-frame ones, dropping some. In the table there are about 21,000 clones, around 86% of which are singletons. A note on this clone: Its antigen is unknown.

The sequence was collected from a human donor in good health. V is TRBV18 and J is TRBJ2-7; 9 nucleotides agree with TRBD1. The sample consisted of naive CD4+ T cells from blood cultured with dendritic cells. Sample subset: CD45RA+ naive T cells. The CDR3, as DNA: TGTGCCAGCTCACCCGCCGGGACAGGGATCTACGAGCAGTACTTC. This encodes CASSPAGTGIYEQYF.